The rows below give T cell receptor beta chains drawn from one sample of a study of cytomegalovirus exposure and HLA in healthy donors. The method was immunoSEQ multiplex PCR; TCRdb's version includes in-frame clones alone and lacks a portion of them. Counted here are approximately 90,000 clones, around 8% occurring once; the ten biggest clones make up under 3%. The material sequenced was PBMCs. The receptors come from a man aged 50 to 60 in good health and CMV-seronegative. Each CDR3 is given with its conserved first and last residue. The D gene is left open where the match is weak. The size entry is marked missing in some rows and otherwise reads once, few, many or a size class.

d_call,v_call,j_call,clone_size,cdr3_aa,cdr3_nt
TRBD1,TRBV9,TRBJ2-1,few,CASRPGGSYNEQFF,TGTGCCAGCAGGCCAGGGGGCTCCTACAATGAGCAGTTCTTC
TRBD1,TRBV19,TRBJ2-5,.,CASSSRQGRAETQYF,TGTGCCAGTAGTTCGCGACAGGGAAGGGCGGAGACCCAGTACTTC
TRBD1,TRBV6-1,TRBJ2-1,few,CASRGGTGYNEQFF,TGTGCCAGCAGAGGGGGGACAGGGTACAATGAGCAGTTCTTC
.,TRBV28,TRBJ2-2,.,CASSLQGHRELFF,TGTGCCAGCAGTCTACAGGGTCACCGGGAGCTGTTTTTT
.,TRBV29-1,TRBJ1-2,few,CSVISQDYGYTF,TGCAGCGTCATATCCCAGGACTATGGCTACACCTTC
.,TRBV28,TRBJ2-3,few,CASSLAGQVTDTQYF,TGTGCCAGCAGTCTAGCGGGACAGGTCACAGATACGCAGTATTTT
.,TRBV10-3,TRBJ2-7,.,CATSIGGAEEQYF,TGTGCCACCTCCATTGGGGGGGCGGAAGAGCAGTACTTC
.,TRBV30,TRBJ2-5,.,CAWSQEFQETQYF,TGTGCCTGGAGTCAAGAGTTTCAAGAGACCCAGTACTTC
TRBD2,TRBV11-2,TRBJ2-3,.,CASSPGGLARSTDTQYF,TGTGCCAGCAGCCCCGGGGGGTTAGCGAGGAGCACAGATACGCAGTATTTT
TRBD2,TRBV7-9,TRBJ2-1,.,CASSLGAGNEQFF,TGTGCCAGCAGCTTAGGAGCGGGGAATGAGCAGTTCTTC
TRBD1,TRBV28,TRBJ1-4,few,CASSQAGDSDGKLFF,TGTGCCAGCAGCCAAGCCGGGGACAGTGATGGAAAACTGTTTTTT
.,TRBV6-1,TRBJ1-2,few,CASFGPGVRVSGYTF,TGTGCCAGCTTCGGCCCTGGTGTACGGGTATCTGGCTACACCTTC
.,TRBV19,TRBJ2-3,few,CASSPRDKGGNTQYF,TGTGCCAGTAGTCCCCGGGACAAGGGAGGGAATACGCAGTATTTT
.,TRBV5-4,TRBJ2-4,.,CASSSPGKAKNIQYF,TGTGCCAGCAGCTCGCCAGGGAAAGCCAAAAACATTCAGTACTTC
TRBD2,TRBV4-1,TRBJ2-7,.,CASSQTGTSDYEQYF,TGCGCCAGCAGTCAAACCGGGACTAGCGACTACGAGCAGTACTTC
.,TRBV28,TRBJ2-2,few,CASSPVSTGELFF,TGTGCCAGCAGCCCCGTGTCCACCGGGGAGCTGTTTTTT
.,TRBV6-1,TRBJ2-1,.,CASRLGGNEQFF,TGTGCCAGCAGACTGGGGGGCAATGAGCAGTTCTTC
TRBD1,TRBV4-1,TRBJ2-5,.,CASSQDKMTGAVLQGTQYF,TGCGCCAGCAGCCAAGATAAAATGACAGGGGCCGTACTCCAAGGGACCCAGTACTTC
.,TRBV6-5,TRBJ1-1,few,CASSYSGARDTEAFF,TGTGCCAGCAGTTACTCTGGGGCCCGGGACACTGAAGCTTTCTTT
TRBD1,TRBV19,TRBJ1-2,few,CASTGTANYGYTF,TGTGCCAGTACCGGGACAGCCAACTATGGCTACACCTTC
TRBD1,TRBV5-1,TRBJ1-1,.,CASSLGTGGEAFF,TGCGCCAGCAGCCTCGGGACAGGGGGTGAAGCTTTCTTT
TRBD1,TRBV4-2,TRBJ1-2,.,CASSQISDRAVGGYTF,TGTGCCAGCAGCCAGATTTCGGACAGGGCGGTTGGCGGCTACACCTTC
.,TRBV4-2,TRBJ1-4,few,CASSQGRDEKLFF,TGTGCCAGCAGCCAAGGGAGGGATGAAAAACTGTTTTTT
.,TRBV7-6,TRBJ2-5,few,CASSRLGGETQYF,TGTGCCAGCAGCCGGCTGGGGGGAGAGACCCAGTACTTC
TRBD1,TRBV30,TRBJ1-2,.,CAWSGGFGQGVHTF,TGTGCCTGGAGTGGTGGGTTCGGACAGGGGGTCCACACCTTC
.,TRBV11-2,TRBJ1-1,.,CASSLDGTLTPMNTEAFF,TGTGCCAGCAGCTTAGACGGGACTTTGACCCCTATGAACACTGAAGCTTTCTTT
TRBD1,TRBV15,TRBJ2-7,.,CATSRDTGGYEQYF,TGTGCCACCAGCAGAGATACAGGGGGGTACGAGCAGTACTTC
TRBD1,TRBV7-8,TRBJ2-2,few,CASTLSGTDYHTGELFF,TGTGCCAGCACCCTTTCCGGGACAGATTACCACACCGGGGAGCTGTTTTTT